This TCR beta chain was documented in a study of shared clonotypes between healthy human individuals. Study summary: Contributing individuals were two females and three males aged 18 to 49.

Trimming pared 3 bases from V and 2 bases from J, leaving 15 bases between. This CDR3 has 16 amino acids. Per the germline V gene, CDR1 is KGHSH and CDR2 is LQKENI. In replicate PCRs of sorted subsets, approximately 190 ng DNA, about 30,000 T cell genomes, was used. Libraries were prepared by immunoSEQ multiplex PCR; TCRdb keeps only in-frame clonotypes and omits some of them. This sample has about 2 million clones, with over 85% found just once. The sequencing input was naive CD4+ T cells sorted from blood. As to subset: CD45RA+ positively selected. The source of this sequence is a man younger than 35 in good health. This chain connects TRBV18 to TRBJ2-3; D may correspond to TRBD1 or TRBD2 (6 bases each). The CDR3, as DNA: TGTGCCAGCTCACCGCCTGGGGGGCGGTTCACAGATACGCAGTATTTT. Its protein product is CASSPPGGRFTDTQYF.